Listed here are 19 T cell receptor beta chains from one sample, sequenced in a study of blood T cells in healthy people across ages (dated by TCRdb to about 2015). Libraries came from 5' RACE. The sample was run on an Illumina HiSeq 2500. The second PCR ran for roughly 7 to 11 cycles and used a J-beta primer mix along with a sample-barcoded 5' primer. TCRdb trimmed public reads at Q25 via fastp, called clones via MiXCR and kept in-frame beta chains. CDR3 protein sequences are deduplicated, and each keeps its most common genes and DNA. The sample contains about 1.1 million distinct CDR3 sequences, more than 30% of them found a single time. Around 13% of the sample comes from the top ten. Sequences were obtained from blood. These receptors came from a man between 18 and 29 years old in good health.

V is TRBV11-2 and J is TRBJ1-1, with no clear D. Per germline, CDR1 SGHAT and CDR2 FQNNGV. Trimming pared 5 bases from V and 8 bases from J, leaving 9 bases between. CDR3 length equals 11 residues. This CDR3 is CASSPRNEAFF. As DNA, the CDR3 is TGTGCCAGCAGCCCGCGTAACGAAGCTTTCTTT.

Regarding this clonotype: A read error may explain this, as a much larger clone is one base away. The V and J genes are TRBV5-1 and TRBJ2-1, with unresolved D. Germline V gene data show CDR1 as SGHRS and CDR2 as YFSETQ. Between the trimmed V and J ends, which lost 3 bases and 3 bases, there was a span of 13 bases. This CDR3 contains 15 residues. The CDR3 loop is CASSWVTGVYNEQFF. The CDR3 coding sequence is TGCGCCAGCAGCTGGGTTACCGGCGTCTACAATGAGCAGTTCTTC.

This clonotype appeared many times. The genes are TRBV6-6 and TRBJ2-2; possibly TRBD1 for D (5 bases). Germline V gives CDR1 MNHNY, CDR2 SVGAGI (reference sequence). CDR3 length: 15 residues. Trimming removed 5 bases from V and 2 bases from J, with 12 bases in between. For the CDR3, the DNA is TGTGCCAGCAGTGGGTCGACAGCCAACACCGGGGAGCTGTTTTTT. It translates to CASSGSTANTGELFF.

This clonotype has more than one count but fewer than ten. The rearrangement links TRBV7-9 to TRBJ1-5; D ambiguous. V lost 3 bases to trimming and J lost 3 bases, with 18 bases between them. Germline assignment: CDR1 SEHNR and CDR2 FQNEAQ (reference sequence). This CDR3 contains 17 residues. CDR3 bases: TGTGCCAGCAGCTTGAGTGGCGACGGAAGACTCAATCAGCCCCAGCATTTT. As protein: CASSLSGDGRLNQPQHF.

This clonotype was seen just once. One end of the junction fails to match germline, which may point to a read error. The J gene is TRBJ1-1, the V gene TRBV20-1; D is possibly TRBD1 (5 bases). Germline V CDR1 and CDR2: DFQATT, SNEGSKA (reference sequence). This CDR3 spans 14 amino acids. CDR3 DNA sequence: TGCGGTGCTAGTAAGGGGTCCATGAGCACTGAAGCTTTCTTT. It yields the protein CGASKGSMSTEAFF.

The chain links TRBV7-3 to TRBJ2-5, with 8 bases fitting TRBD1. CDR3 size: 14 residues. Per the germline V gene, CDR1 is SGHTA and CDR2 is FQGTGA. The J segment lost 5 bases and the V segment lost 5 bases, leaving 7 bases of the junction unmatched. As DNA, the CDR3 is TGTGCCAGCAGCCCTGCAGGGGGCTGGGAGACCCAGTACTTC. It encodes CASSPAGGWETQYF. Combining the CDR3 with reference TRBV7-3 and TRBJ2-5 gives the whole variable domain GAGVSQTPSNKVTEKGKYVELRCDPISGHTALYWYRQSLGQGPEFLIYFQGTGAADDSGLPNDRFFAVRPEGSVSTLKIQRTERGDSAVYLCASSPAGGWETQYFGPGTRLLVL.

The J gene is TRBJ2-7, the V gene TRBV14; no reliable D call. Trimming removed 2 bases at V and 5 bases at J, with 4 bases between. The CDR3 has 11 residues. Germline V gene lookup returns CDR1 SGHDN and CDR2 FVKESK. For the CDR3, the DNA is TGTGCCAGCAGCCAACCCCACGAGCAGTACTTC. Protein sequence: CASSQPHEQYF.

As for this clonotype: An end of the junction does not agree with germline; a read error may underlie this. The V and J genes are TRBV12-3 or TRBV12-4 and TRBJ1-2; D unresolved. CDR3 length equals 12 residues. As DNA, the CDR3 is TGTGCCAGCAGTTTGGGTAACTATGGCCACACCTTC. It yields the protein CASSLGNYGHTF.

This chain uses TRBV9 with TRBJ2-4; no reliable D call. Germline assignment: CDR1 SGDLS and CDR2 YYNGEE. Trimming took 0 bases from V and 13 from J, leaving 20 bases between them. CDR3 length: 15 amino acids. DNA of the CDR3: TGTGCCAGCAGCGTAGGCGGCCAAACCCCGTGTGAGCAGTACTTC. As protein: CASSVGGQTPCEQYF. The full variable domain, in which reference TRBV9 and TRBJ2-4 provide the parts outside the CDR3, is DSGVTQTPKHLITATGQRVTLRCSPRSGDLSVYWYQQSLDQGLQFLIQYYNGEERAKGNILERFSAQQFPDLHSELNLSSLELGDSALYFCASSVGGQTPCEQYFGAGTRLSVL.

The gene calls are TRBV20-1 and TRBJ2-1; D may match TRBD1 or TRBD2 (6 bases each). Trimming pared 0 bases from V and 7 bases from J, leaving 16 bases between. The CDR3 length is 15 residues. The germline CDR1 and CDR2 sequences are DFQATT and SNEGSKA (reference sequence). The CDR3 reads CSARDNGGPDNEQFF. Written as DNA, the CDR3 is TGCAGTGCTAGAGATAACGGGGGCCCGGATAATGAGCAGTTCTTC.

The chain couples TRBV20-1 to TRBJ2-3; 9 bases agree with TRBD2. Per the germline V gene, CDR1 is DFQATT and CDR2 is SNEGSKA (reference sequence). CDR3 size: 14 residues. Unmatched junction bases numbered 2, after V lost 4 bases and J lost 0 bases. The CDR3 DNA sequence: TGCAGTGCTATGCGGGGGGGCAGCACAGATACGCAGTATTTT. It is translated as CSAMRGGSTDTQYF.

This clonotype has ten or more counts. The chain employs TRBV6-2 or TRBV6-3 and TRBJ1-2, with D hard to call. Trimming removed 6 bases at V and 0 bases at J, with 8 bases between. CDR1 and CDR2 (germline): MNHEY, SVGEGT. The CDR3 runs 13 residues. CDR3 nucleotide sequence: TGTGCCAGCAGAACAGACTCTAACTATGGCTACACCTTC. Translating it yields CASRTDSNYGYTF.

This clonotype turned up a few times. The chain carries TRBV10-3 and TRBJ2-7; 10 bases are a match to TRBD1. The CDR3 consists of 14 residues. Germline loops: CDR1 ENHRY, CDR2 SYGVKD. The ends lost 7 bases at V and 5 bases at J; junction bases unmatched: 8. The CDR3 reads CAINQGQGTNEQYF. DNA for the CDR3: TGTGCCATCAATCAGGGACAGGGGACTAACGAGCAGTACTTC.

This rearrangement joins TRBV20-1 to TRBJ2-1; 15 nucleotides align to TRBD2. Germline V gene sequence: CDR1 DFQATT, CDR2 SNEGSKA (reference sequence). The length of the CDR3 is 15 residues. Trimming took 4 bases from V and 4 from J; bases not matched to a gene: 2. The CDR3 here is CSATGTSGGYNEQFF. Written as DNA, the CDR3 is TGCAGTGCTACCGGGACTAGCGGGGGGTACAATGAGCAGTTCTTC.

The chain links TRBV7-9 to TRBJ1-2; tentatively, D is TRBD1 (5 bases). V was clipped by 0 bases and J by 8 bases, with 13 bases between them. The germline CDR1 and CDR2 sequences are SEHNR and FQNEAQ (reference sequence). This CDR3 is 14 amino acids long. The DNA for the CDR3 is TGTGCCAGCAGCTTAGCCCAGGGCGCGAGGGGCTACACCTTC. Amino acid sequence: CASSLAQGARGYTF.

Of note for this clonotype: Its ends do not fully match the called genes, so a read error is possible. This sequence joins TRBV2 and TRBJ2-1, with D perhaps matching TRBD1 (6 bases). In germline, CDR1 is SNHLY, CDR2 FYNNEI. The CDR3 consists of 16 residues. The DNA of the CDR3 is TGTGCCAGCGGTGAATCGGACAGCCGAGACTACAATGAGCAGTTCTTC. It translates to CASGESDSRDYNEQFF.

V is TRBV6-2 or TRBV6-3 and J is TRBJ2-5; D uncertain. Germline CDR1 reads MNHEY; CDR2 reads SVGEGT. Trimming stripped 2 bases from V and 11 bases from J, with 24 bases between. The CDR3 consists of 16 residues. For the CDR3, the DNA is TGTGCCAGCAGTTACAATCTAGGCGATACGTACAATGAGCAGTACTTC. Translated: CASSYNLGDTYNEQYF.

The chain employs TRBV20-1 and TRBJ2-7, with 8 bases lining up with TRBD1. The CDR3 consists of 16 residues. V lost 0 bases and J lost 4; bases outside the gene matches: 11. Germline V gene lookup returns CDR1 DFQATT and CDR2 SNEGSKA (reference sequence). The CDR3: CSARDGQGAFTYEQYF. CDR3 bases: TGCAGTGCTAGAGATGGGCAGGGGGCCTTTACTTACGAGCAGTACTTC.

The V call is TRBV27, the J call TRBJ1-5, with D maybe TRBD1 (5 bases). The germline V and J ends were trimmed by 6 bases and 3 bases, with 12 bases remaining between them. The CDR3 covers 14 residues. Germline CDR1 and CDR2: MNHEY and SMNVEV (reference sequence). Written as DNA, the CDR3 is TGTGCCAGCAGCGGGGGGGGTTACAATCAGCCCCAGCATTTT. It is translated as CASSGGGYNQPQHF.